This entry is about one T cell receptor beta chain. Its antigen is not known. Multiplex PCR with BIOMED2 TRB-A/B primer pools amplified TRB rearrangements. TCRdb passed the multiplex PCR reads through MiXCR, listing each CDR3 protein once. The profile shows thousands of distinct CDR3 sequences, 25% to 35% of them singletons. The CDR3 runs 16 residues. Germline loops: CDR1 MNHNS, CDR2 SASEGT. Trimming pared 0 bases from V and 5 bases from J, leaving 14 bases between. TRB was amplified from about 240-490 ng of blood genomic DNA. The data originate from a study of T and B cells in COVID-19 patients. Study information: Peripheral blood came from COVID-19 patients with active infection or after recovery.

Points from the study as a whole: There were 2,000 to 3,000 TCR clusters exclusive to the recovered cohort, a few dozen with low generation probability.

Input material: blood. The TCR comes from a human donor with active COVID-19. The V gene is TRBV6-1, the J gene TRBJ1-3; D not certain. CDR3 residues: CASSEASGSVRNTIYF. The CDR3 bases are TGTGCCAGCAGTGAAGCGAGTGGATCAGTAAGAAACACCATATATTTT.